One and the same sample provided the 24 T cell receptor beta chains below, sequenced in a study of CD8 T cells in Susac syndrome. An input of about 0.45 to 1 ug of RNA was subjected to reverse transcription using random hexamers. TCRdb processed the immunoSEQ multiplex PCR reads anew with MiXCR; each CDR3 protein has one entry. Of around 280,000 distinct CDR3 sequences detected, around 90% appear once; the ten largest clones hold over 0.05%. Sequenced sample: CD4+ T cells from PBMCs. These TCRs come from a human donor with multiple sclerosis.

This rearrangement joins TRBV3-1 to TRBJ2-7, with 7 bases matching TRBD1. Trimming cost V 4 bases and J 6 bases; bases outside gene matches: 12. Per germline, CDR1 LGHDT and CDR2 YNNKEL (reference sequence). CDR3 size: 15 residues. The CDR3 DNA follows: TGTGCCAGCAGCCGTTCAAGGGCAGGGGGTGGCGAGCAGTACTTC. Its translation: CASSRSRAGGGEQYF.

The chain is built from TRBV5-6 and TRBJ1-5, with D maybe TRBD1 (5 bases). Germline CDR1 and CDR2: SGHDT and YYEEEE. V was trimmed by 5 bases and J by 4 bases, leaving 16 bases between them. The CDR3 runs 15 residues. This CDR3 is CASRAWGSSNQPQHF. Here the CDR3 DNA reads TGTGCCAGCAGAGCTTGGGGCAGCTCGAATCAGCCCCAGCATTTT.

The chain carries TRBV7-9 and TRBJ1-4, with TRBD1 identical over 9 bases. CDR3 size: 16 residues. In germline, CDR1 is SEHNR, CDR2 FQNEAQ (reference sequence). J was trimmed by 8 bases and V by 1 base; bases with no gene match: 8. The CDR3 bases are TGTGCCAGCAGCTTAGGATTAACAGGGACAGGGGAAAAACTGTTTTTT. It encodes CASSLGLTGTGEKLFF.

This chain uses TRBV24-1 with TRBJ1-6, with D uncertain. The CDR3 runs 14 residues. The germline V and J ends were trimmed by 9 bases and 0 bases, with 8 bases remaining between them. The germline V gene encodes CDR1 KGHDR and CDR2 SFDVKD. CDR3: CATRGSSYNSPLHF. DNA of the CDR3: TGTGCCACCCGCGGAAGCTCCTATAATTCACCCCTCCACTTT.

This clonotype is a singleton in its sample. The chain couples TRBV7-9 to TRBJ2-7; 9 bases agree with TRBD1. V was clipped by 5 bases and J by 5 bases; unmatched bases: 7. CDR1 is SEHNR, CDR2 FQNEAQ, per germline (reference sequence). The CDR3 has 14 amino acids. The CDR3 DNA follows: TGTGCCAGCAGCCCAAGGACAGGGGTTCACGAGCAGTACTTC. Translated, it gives CASSPRTGVHEQYF. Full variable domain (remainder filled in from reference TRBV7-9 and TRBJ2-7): DTGVSQNPRHKITKRGQNVTFRCDPISEHNRLYWYRQTLGQGPEFLTYFQNEAQLEKSRLLSDRFSAERPKGSFSTLEIQRTEQGDSAMYLCASSPRTGVHEQYFGPGTRLTVT.

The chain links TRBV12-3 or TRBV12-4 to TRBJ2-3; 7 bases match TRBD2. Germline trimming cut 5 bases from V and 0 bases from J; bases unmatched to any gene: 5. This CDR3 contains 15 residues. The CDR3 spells CASSHKAGSTDTQYF. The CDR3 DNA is TGTGCCAGCAGTCACAAAGCGGGAAGCACAGATACGCAGTATTTT.

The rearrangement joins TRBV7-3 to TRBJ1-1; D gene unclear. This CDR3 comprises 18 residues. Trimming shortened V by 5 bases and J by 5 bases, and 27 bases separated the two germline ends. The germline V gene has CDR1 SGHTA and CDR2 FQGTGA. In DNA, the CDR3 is TGTGCCAGCAGCCCACGACTAAGGACTAGGGTGCAGAGGACTGAAGCTTTCTTT. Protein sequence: CASSPRLRTRVQRTEAFF.

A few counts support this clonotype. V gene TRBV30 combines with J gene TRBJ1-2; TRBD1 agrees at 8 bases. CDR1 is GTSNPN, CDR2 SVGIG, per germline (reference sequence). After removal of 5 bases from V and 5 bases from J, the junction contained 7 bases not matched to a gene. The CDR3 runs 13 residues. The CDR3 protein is CAWGGTGSYGYTF. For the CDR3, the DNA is TGTGCCTGGGGGGGGACAGGATCTTATGGCTACACCTTC.

CDR3 protein: CASSLWTSGSEQFF. CDR3 nucleotides: TGTGCCAGCAGCCTGTGGACTAGCGGGAGTGAGCAGTTCTTC. The V call is TRBV7-2, the J call TRBJ2-1; 13 bases agree with TRBD2. Trimming took 5 bases from V and 9 from J; bases not matched to a gene: 4. CDR3 length equals 14 residues. The germline CDR1 and CDR2 sequences are SGHTA and FQGNSA. Looking up the rest from reference TRBV7-2 and TRBJ2-1 gives the full variable domain: GAGVSQSPSNKVTEKGKDVELRCDPISGHTALYWYRQSLGQGLEFLIYFQGNSAPDKSGLPSDRFSAERTGGSVSTLTIQRTQQEDSAVYLCASSLWTSGSEQFFGPGTRLTVL.

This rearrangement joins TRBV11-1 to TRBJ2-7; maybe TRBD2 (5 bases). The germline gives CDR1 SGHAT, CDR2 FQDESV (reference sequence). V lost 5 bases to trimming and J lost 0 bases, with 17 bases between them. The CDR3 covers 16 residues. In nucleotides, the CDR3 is TGTGCCAGCAGCCCCAGAGAGCGGACCAGCTCCTACGAGCAGTACTTC. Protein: CASSPRERTSSYEQYF. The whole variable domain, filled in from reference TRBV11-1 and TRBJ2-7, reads EAEVAQSPRYKITEKSQAVAFWCDPISGHATLYWYRQILGQGPELLVQFQDESVVDDSQLPKDRFSAERLKGVDSTLKIQPAELGDSAMYLCASSPRERTSSYEQYFGPGTRLTVT.

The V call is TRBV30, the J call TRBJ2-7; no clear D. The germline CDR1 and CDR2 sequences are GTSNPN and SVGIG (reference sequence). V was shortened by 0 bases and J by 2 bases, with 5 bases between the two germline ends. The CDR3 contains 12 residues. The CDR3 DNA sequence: TGTGCCTGGAGTGTAGGACCCTACGAGCAGTACTTC. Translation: CAWSVGPYEQYF.

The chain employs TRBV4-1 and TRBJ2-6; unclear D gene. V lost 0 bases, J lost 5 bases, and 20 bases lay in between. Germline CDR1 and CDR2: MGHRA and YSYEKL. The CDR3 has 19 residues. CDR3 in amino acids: CASSQDLGQYNSRANVLTF. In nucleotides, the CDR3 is TGCGCCAGCAGCCAAGATCTAGGGCAGTACAACTCAAGGGCCAACGTCCTGACTTTC.

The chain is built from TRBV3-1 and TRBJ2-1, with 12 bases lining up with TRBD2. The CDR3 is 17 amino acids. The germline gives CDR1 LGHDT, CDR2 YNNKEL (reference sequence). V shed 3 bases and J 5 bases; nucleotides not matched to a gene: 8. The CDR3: CASSQAGLAGIHNEQFF. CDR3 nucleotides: TGTGCCAGCAGCCAGGCCGGACTAGCGGGGATTCACAATGAGCAGTTCTTC.

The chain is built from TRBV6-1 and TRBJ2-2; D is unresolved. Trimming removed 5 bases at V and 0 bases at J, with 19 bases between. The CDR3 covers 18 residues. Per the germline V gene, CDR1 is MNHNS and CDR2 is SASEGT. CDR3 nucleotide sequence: TGTGCCAGCAGTCCCCCCCCGGGCGAAAAGGCGAACACCGGGGAGCTGTTTTTT. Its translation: CASSPPPGEKANTGELFF.

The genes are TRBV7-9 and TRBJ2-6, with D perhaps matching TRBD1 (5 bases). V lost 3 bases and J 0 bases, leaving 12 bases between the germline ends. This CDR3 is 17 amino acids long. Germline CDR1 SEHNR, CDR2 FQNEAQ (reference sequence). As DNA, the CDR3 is TGTGCCAGCAGCTTCACGACAGTACGCTCTGGGGCCAACGTCCTGACTTTC. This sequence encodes CASSFTTVRSGANVLTF.

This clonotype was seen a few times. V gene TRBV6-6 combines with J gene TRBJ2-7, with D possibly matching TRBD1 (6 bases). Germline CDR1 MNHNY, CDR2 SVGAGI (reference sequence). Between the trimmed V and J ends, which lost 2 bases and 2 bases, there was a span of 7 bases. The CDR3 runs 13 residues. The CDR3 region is CASSYGDTYEQYF. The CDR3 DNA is TGTGCCAGCAGTTACGGGGACACCTACGAGCAGTACTTC.

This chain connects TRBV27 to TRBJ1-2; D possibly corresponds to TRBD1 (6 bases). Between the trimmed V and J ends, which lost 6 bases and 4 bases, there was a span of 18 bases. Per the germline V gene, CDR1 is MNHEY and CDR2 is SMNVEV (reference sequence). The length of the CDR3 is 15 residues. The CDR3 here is CASRLGAAGGYGYTF. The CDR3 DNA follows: TGTGCCAGCAGGCTGGGGGCCGCGGGCGGCTATGGCTACACCTTC.

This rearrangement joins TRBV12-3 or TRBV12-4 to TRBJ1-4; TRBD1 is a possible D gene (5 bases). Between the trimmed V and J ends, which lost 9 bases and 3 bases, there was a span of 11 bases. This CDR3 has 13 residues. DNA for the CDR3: TGTGCCAGTCAGGGTGTTGCTAATGAAAAACTGTTTTTT. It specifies CASQGVANEKLFF.

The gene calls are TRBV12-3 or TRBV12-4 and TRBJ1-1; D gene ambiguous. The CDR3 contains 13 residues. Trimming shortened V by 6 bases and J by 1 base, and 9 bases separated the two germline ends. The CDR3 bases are TGTGCCAGCAGCCGACTCACGAACACTGAAGCTTTCTTT. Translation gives CASSRLTNTEAFF.

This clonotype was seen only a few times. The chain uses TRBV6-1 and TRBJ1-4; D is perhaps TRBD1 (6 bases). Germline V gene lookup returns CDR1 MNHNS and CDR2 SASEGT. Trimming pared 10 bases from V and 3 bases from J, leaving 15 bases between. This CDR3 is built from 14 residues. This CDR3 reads CATLIQGANEKLFF. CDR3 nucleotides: TGTGCCACTCTGATACAGGGAGCTAATGAAAAACTGTTTTTT.

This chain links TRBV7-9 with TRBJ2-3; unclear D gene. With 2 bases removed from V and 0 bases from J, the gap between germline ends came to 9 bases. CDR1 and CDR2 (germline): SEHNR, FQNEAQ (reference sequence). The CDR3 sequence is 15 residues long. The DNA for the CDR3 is TGTGCCAGCAGCTTATCTCCAGCTAGCACAGATACGCAGTATTTT. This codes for CASSLSPASTDTQYF.

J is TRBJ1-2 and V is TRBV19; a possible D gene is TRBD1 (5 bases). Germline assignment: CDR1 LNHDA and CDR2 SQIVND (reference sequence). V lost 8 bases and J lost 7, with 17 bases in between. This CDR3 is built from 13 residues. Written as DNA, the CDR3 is TGTGCCAGTGCGATAGATGGGACCTCTGGCTACACCTTC. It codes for CASAIDGTSGYTF.

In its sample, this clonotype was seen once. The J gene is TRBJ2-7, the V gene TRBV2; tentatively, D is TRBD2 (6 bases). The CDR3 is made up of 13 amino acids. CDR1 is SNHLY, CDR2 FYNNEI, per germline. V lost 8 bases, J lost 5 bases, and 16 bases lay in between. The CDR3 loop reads CASQGGLEDEQYF. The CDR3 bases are TGTGCCAGCCAAGGAGGGCTAGAGGACGAGCAGTACTTC. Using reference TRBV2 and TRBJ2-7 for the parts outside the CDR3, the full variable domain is EPEVTQTPSHQVTQMGQEVILRCVPISNHLYFYWYRQILGQKVEFLVSFYNNEISEKSEIFDDQFSVERPDGSNFTLKIRSTKLEDSAMYFCASQGGLEDEQYFGPGTRLTVT.

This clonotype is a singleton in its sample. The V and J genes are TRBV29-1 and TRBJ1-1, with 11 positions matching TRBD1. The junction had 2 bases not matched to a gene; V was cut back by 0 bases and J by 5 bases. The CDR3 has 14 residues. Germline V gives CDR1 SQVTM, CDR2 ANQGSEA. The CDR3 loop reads CSVEEGTGGTEAFF. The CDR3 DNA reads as TGCAGCGTTGAAGAGGGGACAGGGGGGACTGAAGCTTTCTTT.